This T cell receptor beta chain was retrieved from a study of T cell clones after liver transplantation. Method: immunoSEQ multiplex PCR; TCRdb's copy keeps in-frame clones and lacks some. There are 9,000 to 10,000 clones in the sample; approximately 79% occur only once, and about 20% lies in the top ten. V dropped 2 bases and J dropped 5 bases, with 7 bases sitting between them. From germline, CDR1 is MDHEN and CDR2 SYDVKM. The CDR3 loop spans 12 amino acids. Unstimulated PBMCs were sorted into CD3+CD4+ and CD3+CD8+ populations. A remark on this clone: Other DNA sequences in this specimen translate into the identical CDR3.

Sequencing used CD8+ T cells from blood, obtained before liver transplant. The source of this sequence is a human donor who received a liver transplant. The chain is built from TRBV28 and TRBJ2-7, with D possibly matching TRBD2 (5 bases). CDR3 in amino acids: CASSLGGDEQYF. The CDR3 nucleotides read TGTGCCAGCAGTTTAGGAGGAGACGAGCAGTACTTC.